The 12 T cell receptor beta chains listed next were all sequenced from one sample in a study of T cells after yellow fever vaccination. TCRdb ran MiXCR on the 5' RACE reads and lists one entry per CDR3 protein. The table records 250,000 or so distinct CDR3 sequences, 6.5% to 7.5% of them present only once. The sequencing used CD4+ T cells sorted from PBMCs, collected on the day of the yellow fever booster vaccination. Receptor source: a man younger than 40 who received the YFV17D yellow fever vaccine.

The chain uses TRBV5-1 and TRBJ2-2; 8 bases are a match to TRBD2. The V gene's germline CDR1 is SGHRS and CDR2 YFSETQ. Trimming took 2 bases from V and 4 from J; bases not matched to a gene: 7. The length of the CDR3 is 16 residues. The CDR3 region has the DNA TGCGCCAGCAGCTTAAGTGCGGGAGGCGGCACCGGGGAGCTGTTTTTT. Amino acid sequence: CASSLSAGGGTGELFF.

The table lists this clonotype with a few counts. The V and J genes are TRBV6-2 or TRBV6-3 and TRBJ2-5; unclear D gene. Germline loops: CDR1 MNHEY, CDR2 SVGEGT. The CDR3 extends over 13 amino acids. Deletions cut 5 bases from V and 5 bases from J, with 12 bases between. Here the CDR3 reads CASSIGTGETQYF. CDR3 DNA: TGTGCCAGCAGTATCGGAACTGGGGAGACCCAGTACTTC.

This rearrangement joins TRBV20-1 to TRBJ2-1; D tentatively fits TRBD1 or TRBD2 (5 bases each). V lost 3 bases to trimming and J lost 1 base, with 13 bases between them. This CDR3 has 15 residues. Germline loops: CDR1 DFQATT, CDR2 SNEGSKA (reference sequence). In DNA form, the CDR3 reads TGCAGTGCTAGGGGGGACCCGATATCCTACAATGAGCAGTTCTTC. Translating gives CSARGDPISYNEQFF.

As concerns this clonotype: One end of the junction fails to match germline, which may point to a read error. V gene TRBV7-9 combines with J gene TRBJ2-5; 8 bases agree with TRBD1. The CDR3 runs to 12 residues. Germline V lookup: CDR1 SEHNR, CDR2 FQNEAQ (reference sequence). The CDR3 loop is CASSLGDRSRDF. CDR3 bases: TGTGCCAGCAGCTTAGGGGACAGGAGCCGGGACTTC.

In this sample, this clonotype turned up many times. The chain couples TRBV3-1 to TRBJ2-5; D possibly corresponds to TRBD2 (5 bases). V was cut by 2 bases and J by 5 bases, with 18 bases left in between. Germline loops: CDR1 LGHDT, CDR2 YNNKEL (reference sequence). This CDR3 contains 16 residues. The CDR3 DNA reads TGTGCCAGCAGCCAATTCCCTGCGGGTCCTCTCGAGACCCAGTACTTC. Translated: CASSQFPAGPLETQYF.

This clonotype came up a few times. The rearrangement uses TRBV24-1 and TRBJ2-1; 12 nucleotides match TRBD2. Germline CDR1 and CDR2: KGHDR and SFDVKD. The CDR3 contains 17 residues. V lost 3 bases to trimming and J lost 8 bases; unmatched junction nucleotides: 10. The CDR3 loop reads CATSDPSTSGSIHEQFF. Here the CDR3 DNA reads TGTGCCACCAGTGATCCCTCGACTAGCGGGAGTATCCATGAGCAGTTCTTC.

The V and J genes are TRBV30 and TRBJ2-7; 7 nucleotides line up with TRBD1. The CDR3 consists of 14 residues. The V segment lost 2 bases and the J segment 4 bases; nucleotides outside the gene matches: 8. CDR1 is GTSNPN, CDR2 SVGIG, per germline (reference sequence). CDR3 protein: CAWSLGHRGYEQYF. CDR3 nucleotide sequence: TGTGCCTGGAGTCTCGGTCACAGGGGTTACGAGCAGTACTTC.

This clonotype was observed at least ten times. V and J are TRBV7-2 and TRBJ1-1; 7 bases are a match to TRBD1. Trimming removed 3 bases from V and 11 bases from J; junction bases left unmatched: 9. The CDR3 is made up of 13 amino acids. Germline CDR1 is SGHTA and CDR2 is FQGNSA. DNA for the CDR3: TGTGCCAGCAGCTTGGAAAGGGGGCAAGGGGCTTTCTTT. Its translation is CASSLERGQGAFF.

In its sample, this clonotype was seen many times. The V and J genes are TRBV20-1 and TRBJ2-7; D unresolved. Trimming shortened V by 3 bases and J by 3 bases, and 15 bases separated the two germline ends. Germline CDR1 reads DFQATT; CDR2 reads SNEGSKA (reference sequence). The CDR3 consists of 14 residues. DNA of the CDR3: TGCAGTGCTAGTAGGAGAGTACCCTACTACGAGCAGTACTTC. This codes for CSASRRVPYYEQYF.

The rearrangement joins TRBV5-1 to TRBJ2-1; TRBD2 aligns across 14 bases. Germline CDR1 SGHRS, CDR2 YFSETQ. V was clipped by 2 bases and J by 10 bases; unmatched bases: 8. This CDR3 region has 16 residues. The CDR3 loop is CASSFPGLAGAKEQFF. CDR3 in DNA: TGCGCCAGCAGCTTCCCGGGACTAGCGGGGGCAAAGGAGCAGTTCTTC. Full variable domain (remainder filled in from reference TRBV5-1 and TRBJ2-1): KAGVTQTPRYLIKTRGQQVTLSCSPISGHRSVSWYQQTPGQGLQFLFEYFSETQRNKGNFPGRFSGRQFSNSRSEMNVSTLELGDSALYLCASSFPGLAGAKEQFFGPGTRLTVL.

This clonotype has ten or more counts. V and J are TRBV5-1 and TRBJ2-5; D remains ambiguous. The V end was cut by 6 bases, the J end by 0 bases, with 9 bases between. The CDR3 spans 13 residues. Looked up from germline, CDR1 is SGHRS and CDR2 is YFSETQ. The chain's CDR3 is CASTHEYQETQYF. The DNA for the CDR3 is TGCGCCAGCACCCACGAATACCAAGAGACCCAGTACTTC.

In this sample, this clonotype turned up a few times. The chain joins TRBV20-1 to TRBJ2-7, with a possible D match to TRBD1 (5 bases). Looked up from germline, CDR1 is DFQATT and CDR2 is SNEGSKA (reference sequence). V was cut by 2 bases and J by 4 bases, with 15 bases left in between. The CDR3 runs 14 residues. In DNA form, the CDR3 reads TGCAGTGCTAGAACCGTAGACAGTTATTACGAGCAGTACTTC. Translating it yields CSARTVDSYYEQYF.